The 6 T cell receptor beta chains presented below share a single source sample, sequenced in a study of T cells in tumors and immune-related adverse events. Profiling relied on immunoSEQ multiplex PCR, and the TCRdb table lists in-frame clones only, not all of them. The table includes fewer than 25,000 clones, approximately 90% detected once. This sample comprised lymph node tissue, obtained from a patient treated with anti-PD-1 therapy. All receptors derive from a female donor with metastatic renal cell carcinoma.

The count of this clone is one. V and J are TRBV19 and TRBJ1-5, with 8 bases that match TRBD1. The CDR3 has 13 residues. The V and J ends lost 8 bases and 9 bases, in that order; junction bases with no gene match: 9. The germline V gene encodes CDR1 LNHDA and CDR2 SQIVND (reference sequence). This chain's CDR3 is CASWDRPSGPQHF. For the CDR3, the DNA is TGTGCCAGTTGGGACAGGCCAAGTGGGCCCCAGCATTTT.

This clone came up once. The chain carries TRBV7-8 and TRBJ2-7; 12 bases map to TRBD1. This CDR3 contains 16 residues. Trimming removed 5 bases from V and 6 bases from J; junction bases left unmatched: 11. Germline V gene data show CDR1 as SGHVS and CDR2 as FQNEAQ. CDR3 protein: CASSVNRDRGRSEQYF. The CDR3 nucleotides are TGTGCCAGCAGCGTAAACCGGGACAGGGGGCGATCCGAGCAGTACTTC.

This chain joins TRBV19 and TRBJ1-5; a possible D gene is TRBD1 (5 bases). V was pared by 4 bases and J by 6 bases, with 19 bases between. The length of the CDR3 is 16 residues. Germline V CDR1 and CDR2: LNHDA, SQIVND (reference sequence). The chain's CDR3 is CASSTMGPGKGQPQHF. CDR3 DNA: TGTGCCAGTAGTACCATGGGACCGGGAAAGGGTCAGCCCCAGCATTTT.

The chain recombines TRBV20-1 with TRBJ2-1; TRBD2 is a possible D gene (5 bases). Germline V lookup: CDR1 DFQATT, CDR2 SNEGSKA (reference sequence). CDR3 length equals 10 residues. V was clipped by 3 bases and J by 15 bases, with 12 bases between them. The CDR3: CSASSTRRFF. CDR3 coding DNA: TGCAGTGCTAGTTCTACTAGAAGGTTCTTC.

The genes are TRBV5-1 and TRBJ2-1, with 12 bases matching TRBD2. The CDR3 is 16 amino acids. Germline lookup yields CDR1 SGHRS and CDR2 YFSETQ. After removal of 2 bases from V and 4 bases from J, the junction contained 4 bases not matched to a gene. The CDR3 nucleotides read TGCGCCAGCAGCTTAACTAGCGGGGGGACTTACAATGAGCAGTTCTTC. This sequence encodes CASSLTSGGTYNEQFF.

The chain carries TRBV11-2 and TRBJ2-7; 9 nucleotides agree with TRBD1. Looked up from germline, CDR1 is SGHAT and CDR2 is FQNNGV. V was pared by 6 bases and J by 2 bases, with 11 bases of the junction left unmatched. The CDR3 totals 16 residues. The CDR3 coding sequence is TGTGCCAGCAGTTTGCGACCGGGACAGGGAACCTACGAGCAGTACTTC. It codes for CASSLRPGQGTYEQYF.